This is a list of T cell receptor beta chains from one sample in a study of T cell responses to AZD1222 COVID-19 vaccine. Measured with immunoSEQ multiplex PCR; TCRdb has only the in-frame clones, and not every one. This table holds around 94,000 clones, 88% found once. The specimen comprised peripheral blood, sampled on day 0 of AZD1222 vaccination. These receptors all stem from an adult in good health. The CDR3 runs from the conserved cysteine through the conserved F or W. The D gene is left open where the match is weak. The size field is filled for only some rows; it gives once, few, many or a size class.

D gene | J gene | V gene | clone size | CDR3 DNA | CDR3 protein
. | TRBJ2-3 | TRBV4-3 | once | TGCGCCAGCAGCCAAGATTCCCTAGCTCAGAGCACAGATACGCAGTATTTT | CASSQDSLAQSTDTQYF
TRBD1 | TRBJ1-5 | TRBV30 | . | TGTGCCTGGACAGGGGGGAATAGCAATCAGCCCCAGCATTTT | CAWTGGNSNQPQHF
TRBD2 | TRBJ2-7 | TRBV7-6 | . | TGTGCCAGCAGCTCCGGACTAGCGGGGACTTACGAGCAGTACTTC | CASSSGLAGTYEQYF
TRBD1 | TRBJ1-1 | TRBV11-3 | . | TGTGCCAGCAGCTTATCCGCGCAGGGGGGGACTGAAGCTTTCTTT | CASSLSAQGGTEAFF
TRBD1 | TRBJ2-2 | TRBV5-1 | . | TGCGCCAGCAGCCCCAGACAGGGTAAAGCCGGGGAGCTGTTTTTT | CASSPRQGKAGELFF
TRBD1 | TRBJ1-1 | TRBV9 | . | TGTGCCAGCAGCGTAAGAGGGGGCCATGGGGCGAACACTGAAGCTTTCTTT | CASSVRGGHGANTEAFF
. | TRBJ2-1 | TRBV6-5 | . | TGTGCCAGCACCTTAACCCAAAATTCCGTCAATGAGCAGTTCTTC | CASTLTQNSVNEQFF
TRBD1 | TRBJ1-1 | TRBV6-5 | few | TGTGCCAGCAGTTACCGAAGACAGGGCACTGAAGCTTTCTTT | CASSYRRQGTEAFF
. | TRBJ2-5 | TRBV6-1 | . | . | CASSEEFGPGTDNF
. | TRBJ1-3 | TRBV5-1 | . | TGCGCCAGCAGCCCGGACGGATCCGGAAACACCATATATTTT | CASSPDGSGNTIYF
. | TRBJ2-3 | TRBV6-5 | . | TGTGCCAGCAGGCTTGGGAGCACAGATACGCAGTATTTT | CASRLGSTDTQYF
TRBD1 | TRBJ2-5 | TRBV24-1 | . | TGTGCCACCAGCATGACAGGGAACCAAGAGACCCAGTACTTC | CATSMTGNQETQYF
. | TRBJ2-1 | TRBV5-8 | . | TGTGCCAGCAGCTTGGCCCGGCGGAATGAGCAGTTCTTC | CASSLARRNEQFF
. | TRBJ1-5 | TRBV29-1 | . | TGCAGCGTTGCCGGGAGCGATCAGCCCCAGCATTTT | CSVAGSDQPQHF
TRBD2 | TRBJ2-3 | TRBV4-1 | . | TGCGCCAGCAGCCATCGCGGGGGGGCCGTTACGCAGTATTTT | CASSHRGGAVTQYF
. | TRBJ2-7 | TRBV4-3 | . | TGCGCCAGCAGCCAAGATCGGGCGGCCTACGAGCAGTACTTC | CASSQDRAAYEQYF